The clone carrying this T cell receptor (beta chain) has at least ten counts. TCRdb recomputed calls from the 5' RACE reads with MiXCR, one row per CDR3 protein. This table has around 30,000 distinct CDR3 sequences, less than 8% appearing once. The entry originates in a study of early T cells in non-severe SARS-CoV-2 infection. The CDR3 totals 14 residues. Germline CDR1 reads MGHRA; CDR2 reads YSYEKL. Deletions cut 4 bases from V and 7 bases from J, with 11 bases between. This receptor was obtained from an adult who was a healthcare worker with PCR-confirmed SARS-CoV-2 infection or an uninfected control (not recorded which). Sequencing was done on a sample of whole blood. V gene TRBV4-1 combines with J gene TRBJ1-6; D might be TRBD1 (6 bases). CDR3 amino acids: CASSLGQSNSPLHF. CDR3 in DNA: TGCGCCAGCAGCCTAGGACAGAGCAATTCACCCCTCCACTTT.